This T cell receptor (beta chain) was sequenced in a study of cytomegalovirus exposure and HLA in healthy donors. Whole-study context: Out of approximately 170 million T cells, an earlier analysis found some 120 million unique TCR beta sequences in total. Study results and caveats: A further, later analysis showed that HLA-associated TCR beta chains (compared with equally common others) were more clonally expanded.

There are 15 residues in the CDR3. Germline trimming cut 4 bases from V and 5 bases from J; bases unmatched to any gene: 7. Germline CDR1 reads MNHEY; CDR2 reads SVGAGI. Comments on this clone: The antigen remains unidentified.

PCR used 60 Vbeta primers and 13 Jbeta primers. Using immunoSEQ multiplex PCR, the repertoire was profiled, and TCRdb retains in-frame clones only, with some absent. This table lists approximately 110,000 clones. This receptor was obtained from a man aged 18 to 29 in good health and CMV-seronegative. The chain has TRBV6-5 and TRBJ1-5; TRBD1 matches at 8 bases. Sequenced input: PBMCs. CDR3: CASSLYRGSDQPQHF. The DNA for the CDR3 is TGTGCCAGCAGTTTGTACAGGGGGAGTGATCAGCCCCAGCATTTT.